This record concerns one T cell receptor (beta chain) sequence. This clone's antigen is unknown. No much larger clone exists at a distance of one base, and base qualities are not known. The immunoSEQ Assay, a bias-controlled multiplex PCR, was used to amplify TCRbeta CDR3 regions from genomic DNA. The study's processing was this. Within the assay, amplification of reference gene primers was used to estimate how many nucleated cells each sample contained. To quantify the absolute abundance of each unique TCRbeta CDR3 rearrangement, sequence reads were collapsed and filtered. Productive Simpson clonality was computed per sample as the square root of Simpson's diversity index over productive rearrangements. TCRdb re-hosts the immuneACCESS table, in-frame sequences only. Its copies lack some clones; in the studies checked, an unresolved V gene accounts for under half of them, and the cause for the rest is not known. V, J and clone size derive from that table, while D and trimming were established from the DNA sequence. For this sample there are roughly 130,000 clones; about four fifths appear just once. Together, the top ten hold 3% to 3.5% of the sample.

The sample is drawn from a study of blood T cell repertoires in COVID-19 (TCRdb year 2020). Study-wide context: Samples from collaborators originated in the United States, Italy and Spain and spanned both the acute and convalescent phases of COVID-19. The material from the prospective study consisted of cDNA or gDNA derived from T cells, B-cell-depleted T cells, or PBMCs. Subjects who had been exposed to COVID-19, were actively infected with it, or had recovered from it provided the deeply sampled blood TCRbeta repertoires that made up the dataset. A freely available public database, intended as a resource for researchers studying the immune response to SARS-CoV-2, is where the repertoires were released. The samples were drawn from two sources: the first 160 participants of the ongoing ImmuneRACE study, and 1,000 to 1,500 subjects contributed by 6 global collaborators. Nearly every sample came with metadata listing a de-identified subject ID, COVID-19 status, age in years and sex. Where HLA class I and class II types were available, the types were taken from metadata supplied by the sample provider, not from assay-based typing. Paper-wide results and their limitations: The amount of clinical and demographic metadata varied by source and participant and was provided uncurated.

Whole blood was collected in K2EDTA tubes by collaborating institutions according to the institutions' own protocols. Collaborator samples were shipped for TCRbeta analysis as frozen whole blood, isolated PBMCs, or DNA extracted from either sample type. Unmatched junction bases come to 9, with V trimmed by 4 bases and J by 4 bases. The CDR3 runs 15 amino acids, cysteine and phenylalanine included. Just CDR3 DNA is preserved here, 45 bases in frame from base 1. The germline V gene provides CDR1 MNHEY and CDR2 SVGEGT. This TCR derives from a woman older than 75 with acute or convalescent COVID-19. Source material: peripheral blood. The chain uses TRBV6-2 or TRBV6-3 and TRBJ1-2, and TRBD1 aligns with 7 junction nucleotides. The CDR3 in this case is CASSSMTGILYGYTF. The base sequence is TGTGCCAGCAGTTCTATGACAGGGATCCTCTATGGCTACACCTTC.